The 26 T cell receptor beta chains presented below share a single source sample, sequenced in a study of OX40 agonist ivuxolimab in advanced cancers. Library construction relied on the immunoSEQ multiplex PCR assay. TCRdb mirrors the immuneACCESS table, restricted to in-frame sequences. Some clones are absent from its copies; in checked studies, under half trace to an unresolved V gene, and the reason for the others is unknown. For this sample there are over 65,000 clones; just over 85% appear just once. The top ten constitute under 7.5% of the sample. This specimen consisted of CD4+ or CD8+ T cells sorted from blood, obtained in a trial of the OX40 agonist ivuxolimab. These receptors were taken from an adult with an advanced solid tumor such as melanoma, head and neck, liver or kidney cancer.

In DNA, the CDR3 is TGTGCCAGCAGGGAAACTAGAGTCTCTGGAAACACCATATATTTT. The encoded protein is CASRETRVSGNTIYF. V gene TRBV6-1 combines with J gene TRBJ1-3; D remains unclear. The CDR3 is 15 amino acids. Deletions cut 6 bases from V and 0 bases from J, with 12 bases between. Germline CDR1 MNHNS, CDR2 SASEGT.

The V gene is TRBV11-2, the J gene TRBJ2-4; D gene ambiguous. From germline, CDR1 is SGHAT and CDR2 FQNNGV. The ends were cut back, 7 bases at V and 16 bases at J, with 14 bases in the middle. The CDR3 loop spans 10 amino acids. CDR3 nucleotide sequence: TGTGCCAGCATGTCAGGAGCTCCTTACTTC. It yields the protein CASMSGAPYF.

The chain has TRBV7-6 and TRBJ2-2; 10 bases agree with TRBD2. Germline V gene data show CDR1 as SGHVS and CDR2 as FNYEAQ. J gave up 1 base and V 3 bases, and 5 bases lay outside the gene matches. The CDR3 runs to 17 residues. CDR3 in DNA: TGTGCCAGCAGCTTGATAGCGGGGGGCCTGAACACCGGGGAGCTGTTTTTT. It specifies CASSLIAGGLNTGELFF.

In its sample, this clone was seen once. The chain carries TRBV28 and TRBJ1-2; no clear D. The germline gives CDR1 MDHEN, CDR2 SYDVKM. This CDR3 has 12 residues. V lost 4 bases to trimming and J lost 8 bases, with 11 bases between them. The chain's CDR3 is CASSSSGNGYTF. The CDR3 DNA reads as TGTGCCAGCAGTTCTTCAGGAAACGGCTACACCTTC.

The chain uses TRBV19 and TRBJ1-5; D is undetermined. V dropped 3 bases and J dropped 1 base, with 16 bases sitting between them. Germline CDR1 reads LNHDA; CDR2 reads SQIVND (reference sequence). The CDR3 covers 17 residues. CDR3 sequence (DNA): TGTGCCAGTAGTATCGTATGGGCCCGAACCAGCAATCAGCCCCAGCATTTT. This encodes CASSIVWARTSNQPQHF.

The chain employs TRBV5-1 and TRBJ2-3, with D hard to call. The ends were cut back, 4 bases at V and 0 bases at J, with 12 bases in the middle. Germline V gene data show CDR1 as SGHRS and CDR2 as YFSETQ. This CDR3 is built from 15 residues. CDR3 residues: CASSPYYSSTDTQYF. CDR3 coding DNA: TGCGCCAGCAGCCCATACTATTCTAGCACAGATACGCAGTATTTT.

This sequence joins TRBV6-6 and TRBJ2-2; possible D gene TRBD1, 5 bases. The V end was cut by 6 bases, the J end by 0 bases, with 8 bases between. The CDR3 extends over 14 amino acids. The germline gives CDR1 MNHNY, CDR2 SVGAGI (reference sequence). The CDR3 here is CASRDTANTGELFF. CDR3 sequence (DNA): TGTGCCAGCAGGGACACGGCGAACACCGGGGAGCTGTTTTTT.

V and J are TRBV25-1 and TRBJ2-2; D unresolved. In germline, CDR1 is MGHDK, CDR2 SYGVNS. Trimming took off 3 bases at V and 6 bases at J, with 11 bases between the two ends. The CDR3 loop spans 14 amino acids. The CDR3 is CASSDLNGAGELFF. CDR3 bases: TGTGCCAGCAGTGACCTAAACGGCGCCGGGGAGCTGTTTTTT.

The chain is built from TRBV5-1 and TRBJ1-6; D unresolved. CDR3 size: 14 residues. Trimming removed 0 bases at V and 9 bases at J, with 10 bases between. Germline V gene data show CDR1 as SGHRS and CDR2 as YFSETQ. The CDR3 nucleotides are TGCGCCAGCAGCTTGGTCGACGGATCTTCACCCCTCCACTTT. This encodes CASSLVDGSSPLHF.

The chain uses TRBV7-6 and TRBJ1-1; tentatively, D is TRBD1 (5 bases). The CDR3 is 14 amino acids. The V end lost 0 bases, the J end lost 5 bases, and 10 bases lay between the germline ends. The V gene's germline CDR1 is SGHVS and CDR2 FNYEAQ. The CDR3 bases are TGTGCCAGCAGCTTAGCGTTGGGGCAAACTGAAGCTTTCTTT. Its protein is CASSLALGQTEAFF.

The chain is built from TRBV30 and TRBJ2-3, with 14 positions matching TRBD2. The CDR3 runs to 17 residues. The germline CDR1 and CDR2 sequences are GTSNPN and SVGIG (reference sequence). V trimming: 0 bases; J trimming: 0 bases; junction bases outside the gene matches: 2. CDR3 loop: CAWSVGLAGVSTDTQYF. For the CDR3, the DNA is TGTGCCTGGAGTGTGGGACTAGCGGGAGTCAGCACAGATACGCAGTATTTT.

The chain combines TRBV7-8 with TRBJ1-5, with a possible D match to TRBD1 (5 bases). Germline V CDR1 and CDR2: SGHVS, FQNEAQ. The ends were cut back, 1 base at V and 5 bases at J, with 6 bases in the middle. There are 13 residues in the CDR3. CDR3 region: CASSLGGYQPQHF. CDR3 nucleotide sequence: TGTGCCAGCAGCTTAGGGGGGTATCAGCCCCAGCATTTT.

The chain has TRBV11-1 and TRBJ2-1, with D unclear. V was trimmed by 5 bases and J by 4 bases, leaving 9 bases between them. Germline V gives CDR1 SGHAT, CDR2 FQDESV (reference sequence). The CDR3 spans 13 residues. CDR3 sequence (DNA): TGTGCCAGCAGCCCAAACGGTTACAATGAGCAGTTCTTC. It translates to CASSPNGYNEQFF.

The V gene is TRBV30, the J gene TRBJ1-1; D unresolved. The CDR3 is 11 residues long. V lost 7 bases and J 8 bases, leaving 14 bases between the germline ends. The germline V gene encodes CDR1 GTSNPN and CDR2 SVGIG (reference sequence). The CDR3 bases are TGTGCCTTTTTTTGGACCGGAGAAGCTTTCTTT. Translated, it gives CAFFWTGEAFF. Full variable domain (outside the CDR3, taken from reference TRBV30 and TRBJ1-1): SQTIHQWPATLVQPVGSPLSLECTVEGTSNPNLYWYRQAAGRGLQLLFYSVGIGQISSEVPQNLSASRPQDRQFILSSKKLLLSDSGFYLCAFFWTGEAFFGQGTRLTVV.

The chain carries TRBV10-3 and TRBJ1-6; no firm D call. V was trimmed by 0 bases and J by 11 bases, leaving 11 bases between them. Germline V gene sequence: CDR1 ENHRY, CDR2 SYGVKD. The CDR3 totals 14 residues. This CDR3 reads CAISESISGAPLHF. For the CDR3, the DNA is TGTGCCATCAGTGAGTCGATCTCCGGGGCACCCCTCCACTTT.

This chain connects TRBV7-3 to TRBJ1-1; D is uncertain. The V end lost 2 bases, the J end lost 3 bases, and 13 bases lay between the germline ends. Germline loops: CDR1 SGHTA, CDR2 FQGTGA. CDR3 length: 15 residues. DNA for the CDR3: TGTGCCAGCAGCTTAGGCCTGGTCGTGGACACTGAAGCTTTCTTT. Translated, it gives CASSLGLVVDTEAFF.

J is TRBJ2-7 and V is TRBV2; 11 bases are a match to TRBD1. Germline values: CDR1 SNHLY, CDR2 FYNNEI. The CDR3 sequence is 14 residues long. V was clipped by 7 bases and J by 2 bases; unmatched bases: 4. The CDR3 loop is CASTPGQGAYEQYF. As DNA, the CDR3 is TGTGCCAGCACCCCGGGACAGGGGGCCTACGAGCAGTACTTC.

The chain couples TRBV5-1 to TRBJ2-6; no firm D call. The CDR3 covers 15 residues. V was clipped by 1 base and J by 6 bases, with 11 bases between them. Germline CDR1 reads SGHRS; CDR2 reads YFSETQ. CDR3 bases: TGCGCCAGCAGCTTGTTGCGCCCGGAGGCCAACGTCCTGACTTTC. Its protein is CASSLLRPEANVLTF.

The chain couples TRBV6-5 to TRBJ1-6, with D unresolved. V lost 0 bases to trimming and J lost 4 bases, with 7 bases between them. CDR1 MNHEY and CDR2 SVGAGI come from the germline V gene. This CDR3 is built from 15 residues. Here the CDR3 reads CASSYSREYNSPLHF. For the CDR3, the DNA is TGTGCCAGCAGTTACTCACGGGAATATAATTCACCCCTCCACTTT.

This clone was seen only once. The V call is TRBV7-9, the J call TRBJ1-1, with a possible D match to TRBD1 (6 bases). Trimming cost V 6 bases and J 6 bases, with 20 bases left between them. CDR1 is SEHNR and CDR2 is FQNEAQ in the germline V gene (reference sequence). This CDR3 is 15 amino acids long. CDR3 DNA sequence: TGTGCCAGCAGTCTTTTCGGGGATCCAGGGGCTGAAGCTTTCTTT. Translated, it gives CASSLFGDPGAEAFF.

The chain's CDR3 is CASRLTGAYEQYF. DNA for the CDR3: TGTGCCAGCAGGCTAACAGGAGCCTACGAGCAGTACTTC. The chain links TRBV2 to TRBJ2-7; possibly TRBD1 for D (5 bases). The CDR3 loop spans 13 amino acids. V lost 6 bases and J 2 bases, leaving 11 bases between the germline ends. Germline-derived CDR1 and CDR2 are SNHLY and FYNNEI.

The chain combines TRBV7-9 with TRBJ2-5; 8 positions agree with TRBD1. The germline V gene encodes CDR1 SEHNR and CDR2 FQNEAQ (reference sequence). CDR3 length: 16 residues. The V gene end was trimmed by 2 bases and the J gene end by 4 bases; junction bases not matched to a gene: 9. DNA for the CDR3: TGTGCCAGCAGCTTAACTATCGCTGGACAGGGAGAGACCCAGTACTTC. Residues: CASSLTIAGQGETQYF.

The chain employs TRBV7-9 and TRBJ2-1; a weak D match, TRBD2 (5 bases). Trimming took 2 bases from V and 5 from J, leaving 7 bases between them. This CDR3 has 13 amino acids. Looked up from germline, CDR1 is SEHNR and CDR2 is FQNEAQ (reference sequence). CDR3 bases: TGTGCCAGCAGCTTATACGGGGACAATGAGCAGTTCTTC. It yields the protein CASSLYGDNEQFF.

The chain combines TRBV6-1 with TRBJ1-4; 8 bases align to TRBD1. V lost 10 bases, J lost 8 bases, and 9 bases stayed unmatched. Germline V gene data show CDR1 as MNHNS and CDR2 as SASEGT. This CDR3 contains 13 residues. The chain's CDR3 is CATIGQGGEKLFF. In DNA form, the CDR3 reads TGTGCCACCATCGGACAGGGAGGCGAAAAACTGTTTTTT.

The chain links TRBV19 to TRBJ1-4; 7 bases agree with TRBD1. CDR3 length equals 14 residues. Germline CDR1 LNHDA, CDR2 SQIVND (reference sequence). The junction had 4 bases not matched to a gene; V was cut back by 6 bases and J by 3 bases. This CDR3 reads CASRWDRANEKLFF. The CDR3 DNA sequence: TGTGCCAGTAGATGGGACAGAGCTAATGAAAAACTGTTTTTT.

The CDR3 DNA reads TGTGCCAGCAGCTTAGTGGGCTATGGCTACACCTTC. This gives the protein CASSLVGYGYTF. The rearrangement links TRBV7-2 to TRBJ1-2; D gene uncertain. There are 12 residues in the CDR3. Trimming left V 1 base short and J 4 bases short, with 4 bases between. The germline V gene has CDR1 SGHTA and CDR2 FQGNSA.